The next 32 T cell receptor beta chains were all read from a single sample in a study of blood T cell repertoires in COVID-19. Only in-frame clones appear in the TCRdb table, and some are missing; sequencing was by immunoSEQ multiplex PCR. The sample includes about 220,000 clones, around 91% of them seen just once. Input material: PBMCs or T cells enriched from blood (not recorded which). The source of these receptors is a woman under 30 in a cohort exposed to, infected with or recovered from COVID-19 (not recorded which).

The chain carries TRBV7-9 and TRBJ1-2; tentative D call: TRBD1 (5 bases). V lost 5 bases to trimming and J lost 8 bases, with 12 bases between them. Germline values: CDR1 SEHNR, CDR2 FQNEAQ (reference sequence). This CDR3 contains 12 residues. This CDR3 reads CASSAGTGGYTF. In DNA, the CDR3 is TGTGCCAGCAGCGCGGGGACGGGCGGCTACACCTTC. Looking up the rest from reference TRBV7-9 and TRBJ1-2 gives the full variable domain: DTGVSQNPRHKITKRGQNVTFRCDPISEHNRLYWYRQTLGQGPEFLTYFQNEAQLEKSRLLSDRFSAERPKGSFSTLEIQRTEQGDSAMYLCASSAGTGGYTFGSGTRLTVV.

V usage is TRBV19 and J usage is TRBJ1-2; the D gene is possibly TRBD1 (6 bases). The V gene lost 3 bases and the J gene lost 2 bases, with 7 bases spanning the gap. Germline values: CDR1 LNHDA, CDR2 SQIVND (reference sequence). This CDR3 contains 13 residues. The DNA for the CDR3 is TGTGCCAGTAGTATGCAGGGGAACTATGGCTACACCTTC. Protein sequence: CASSMQGNYGYTF.

The chain links TRBV7-3 to TRBJ1-1, with D uncertain. V was pared by 6 bases and J by 1 base, with 9 bases between. Germline CDR1 is SGHTA and CDR2 is FQGTGA. CDR3 length: 13 amino acids. This chain's CDR3 is CASSRGGNTEAFF. The CDR3, as DNA: TGTGCCAGCAGTCGGGGAGGGAACACTGAAGCTTTCTTT.

V gene TRBV4-2 combines with J gene TRBJ2-5; the D gene is possibly TRBD1 (5 bases). CDR3 length: 14 residues. In germline, CDR1 is LGHNA, CDR2 YNFKEQ. Trimming shortened V by 6 bases and J by 5 bases, and 16 bases separated the two germline ends. CDR3 sequence: CASSPGRLWETQYF. The CDR3 DNA follows: TGTGCCAGCAGTCCAGGGCGGTTGTGGGAGACCCAGTACTTC.

This chain uses TRBV18 with TRBJ2-7, with TRBD1 identical over 7 bases. Trimming cost V 2 bases and J 2 bases; bases outside gene matches: 3. This CDR3 is 14 amino acids long. CDR1 and CDR2 (germline): KGHSH, LQKENI. The CDR3 coding sequence is TGTGCCAGCTCACCAGAGACAGGGCCCTACGAGCAGTACTTC. This codes for CASSPETGPYEQYF.

The DNA for the CDR3 is TGCGCCAGCAGCTTGGGCCAGGGTTATAATCAGCCCCAGCATTTT. It encodes CASSLGQGYNQPQHF. This sequence joins TRBV5-1 and TRBJ1-5; perhaps TRBD1 as D (5 bases). This CDR3 comprises 15 residues. V dropped 0 bases and J dropped 4 bases, with 11 bases sitting between them. The V gene's germline CDR1 is SGHRS and CDR2 YFSETQ.

As regards this clone: Other DNA sequences in this specimen translate into the identical CDR3. The chain recombines TRBV19 with TRBJ1-1; 7 bases are shared with TRBD1. V trimming: 4 bases; J trimming: 5 bases; junction bases outside the gene matches: 4. The CDR3 contains 13 residues. Germline assignment: CDR1 LNHDA and CDR2 SQIVND (reference sequence). The CDR3 sequence is CASSRTGGTEAFF. The CDR3 region has the DNA TGTGCCAGTAGTAGGACAGGCGGGACTGAAGCTTTCTTT.

The chain joins TRBV5-6 to TRBJ2-1; no definite D call. The CDR3 totals 16 residues. Germline CDR1 is SGHDT and CDR2 is YYEEEE. V shed 0 bases and J shed 2 bases, with 12 bases lying between them. This CDR3 is CASSLDSRGPYNEQFF. The CDR3 region has the DNA TGTGCCAGCAGCTTGGATAGCCGAGGCCCCTACAATGAGCAGTTCTTC.

The rearrangement links TRBV5-4 to TRBJ2-1, with 12 nucleotides matching TRBD2. The CDR3 length is 18 residues. The germline V gene encodes CDR1 SGHNT and CDR2 YYREEE (reference sequence). The V gene end was trimmed by 0 bases and the J gene end by 0 bases; junction bases not matched to a gene: 4. The DNA for the CDR3 is TGTGCCAGCAGCTTGGAGACTAGCGGGGGTCCCTCCTACAATGAGCAGTTCTTC. Protein product: CASSLETSGGPSYNEQFF.

This clone was seen once. The chain joins TRBV19 to TRBJ2-1; the match to TRBD2 covers 9 bases. The CDR3 runs to 16 residues. After removal of 1 base from V and 4 bases from J, the junction contained 5 bases not matched to a gene. Germline CDR1 and CDR2: LNHDA and SQIVND (reference sequence). The CDR3 coding sequence is TGTGCCAGTAGTATAGGAGGGCTAGCGGGGTACAATGAGCAGTTCTTC. Translation gives CASSIGGLAGYNEQFF.

This clone was counted between two and nine times. The chain couples TRBV7-9 to TRBJ2-3; D ambiguous. This CDR3 has 13 residues. V lost 3 bases, J lost 0 bases, and 4 bases lay in between. Per germline, CDR1 SEHNR and CDR2 FQNEAQ (reference sequence). Here the CDR3 reads CASSFPSTDTQYF. CDR3 bases: TGTGCCAGCAGCTTCCCTAGCACAGATACGCAGTATTTT.

Here the CDR3 DNA reads TGCAGCGTTGAGGTGCCCACACAAGAGACCCAGTACTTC. This encodes CSVEVPTQETQYF. This chain uses TRBV29-1 with TRBJ2-5; no firm D call. CDR3 length: 13 residues. V lost 3 bases to trimming and J lost 2 bases, with 10 bases between them. CDR1 and CDR2 from the germline V gene are SQVTM and ANQGSEA.

This clone showed up just once. The V gene is TRBV29-1, the J gene TRBJ2-5, with D perhaps matching TRBD1 (6 bases). Per germline, CDR1 SQVTM and CDR2 ANQGSEA. Trimming stripped 5 bases from V and 2 bases from J, with 12 bases between. There are 13 residues in the CDR3. Here the CDR3 reads CSVLPQGQETQYF. The CDR3, as DNA: TGCAGCGTTCTACCACAGGGACAAGAGACCCAGTACTTC.

The chain couples TRBV24-1 to TRBJ1-5; 8 positions agree with TRBD1. This CDR3 is built from 18 residues. CDR1 and CDR2 (germline): KGHDR, SFDVKD. The trim removed 2 bases at V and 3 bases at J, leaving 11 bases unmatched. The CDR3 coding sequence is TGTGCCACCAGTGATTCCAGGACAGGGCCGGTTTTCAATCAGCCCCAGCATTTT. This codes for CATSDSRTGPVFNQPQHF.

V is TRBV5-4 and J is TRBJ2-5; D is possibly TRBD1 (7 bases). Deletions cut 2 bases from V and 7 bases from J, with 12 bases between. Germline assignment: CDR1 SGHNT and CDR2 YYREEE (reference sequence). CDR3 length: 13 amino acids. The CDR3 sequence is CASSLDREATQYF. The CDR3 DNA is TGTGCCAGCAGCTTAGACAGGGAGGCGACCCAGTACTTC.

The chain uses TRBV19 and TRBJ2-1, with a weak D call TRBD2 (6 bases). The CDR3 loop spans 14 amino acids. Trimming shortened V by 7 bases and J by 8 bases, and 18 bases separated the two germline ends. Germline CDR1 is LNHDA and CDR2 is SQIVND (reference sequence). The CDR3 here is CASIGAATGDEQFF. CDR3 in DNA: TGTGCCAGTATTGGGGCAGCCACGGGGGATGAGCAGTTCTTC.

V is TRBV7-2 and J is TRBJ1-5, with D hard to call. Germline V lookup: CDR1 SGHTA, CDR2 FQGNSA. The CDR3 is made up of 14 amino acids. The ends were cut back, 2 bases at V and 3 bases at J, with 8 bases in the middle. DNA of the CDR3: TGTGCCAGCAGCTTATTCAGTCACAATCAGCCCCAGCATTTT. It encodes CASSLFSHNQPQHF.

This clone has just a few counts. This chain connects TRBV6-6 to TRBJ2-2; D perhaps matches TRBD1 (6 bases). CDR3 length: 13 residues. Germline V lookup: CDR1 MNHNY, CDR2 SVGAGI (reference sequence). The germline V and J ends were trimmed by 7 bases and 7 bases, with 13 bases remaining between them. Written as DNA, the CDR3 is TGTGCCAGCACCTCAACAGGGATCGGGGAGCTGTTTTTT. This gives the protein CASTSTGIGELFF.

The CDR3 DNA reads as TGTGCCAGCAGTGAAGTCGGGGACTCCTACGAGCAGTACTTC. Translation: CASSEVGDSYEQYF. The chain combines TRBV2 with TRBJ2-7; D is possibly TRBD2 (5 bases). V was trimmed by 1 base and J by 0 bases, leaving 7 bases between them. The CDR3 has 14 residues. Germline V gives CDR1 SNHLY, CDR2 FYNNEI.

This clone turned up a few times. The CDR3: CASSQVPGGYEQYF. Written as DNA, the CDR3 is TGTGCCAGCAGCCAAGTGCCAGGGGGGTACGAGCAGTACTTC. The chain couples TRBV3-1 (or the pseudogene TRBV3-2) to TRBJ2-7, with D maybe TRBD1 (7 bases). Deletions cut 1 base from V and 4 bases from J, with 11 bases between. The CDR3 loop spans 14 amino acids. The V gene's germline CDR1 is LGHDT and CDR2 YNNKEL (reference sequence).

The chain joins TRBV24-1 to TRBJ2-3, with D possibly TRBD1 on 6 matching bases. Trimming removed 11 bases from V and 0 bases from J, with 11 bases in between. This CDR3 is 13 amino acids long. CDR1 is KGHDR and CDR2 is SFDVKD in the germline V gene. The CDR3 DNA follows: TGTGCCATCGGACAGCATAGCACAGATACGCAGTATTTT. Amino acid sequence: CAIGQHSTDTQYF.

J is TRBJ2-3 and V is TRBV10-3; tentative D call: TRBD1 (5 bases). CDR1 and CDR2 from the germline V gene are ENHRY and SYGVKD. CDR3 length: 18 amino acids. Trimming took 0 bases from V and 4 from J, leaving 20 bases between them. The CDR3 sequence: CAISESTFAGKEPDTQYF. CDR3 nucleotides: TGTGCCATCAGTGAGTCGACTTTTGCAGGGAAAGAACCAGATACGCAGTATTTT.

This rearrangement joins TRBV13 to TRBJ2-1; D gene unclear. This CDR3 spans 15 amino acids. Germline-derived CDR1 and CDR2 are PRHDT and FYEKMQ (reference sequence). V dropped 7 bases and J dropped 5 bases, with 18 bases sitting between them. The CDR3 nucleotides read TGTGCCAGCACCACGGTCTCTCTGGGCCACAATGAGCAGTTCTTC. Amino acid sequence: CASTTVSLGHNEQFF.

The chain recombines TRBV9 with TRBJ2-5; 8 nucleotides align to TRBD1. CDR1 is SGDLS, CDR2 YYNGEE, per germline. V gave up 2 bases and J gave up 0 bases; unmatched junction bases: 9. CDR3 length: 17 amino acids. This CDR3 reads CASSVTTGAVYQETQYF. CDR3 coding DNA: TGTGCCAGCAGCGTGACGACAGGGGCTGTGTACCAAGAGACCCAGTACTTC.

V gene TRBV28 combines with J gene TRBJ2-7, with a possible D match to TRBD2 (5 bases). This CDR3 is built from 14 residues. Germline V lookup: CDR1 MDHEN, CDR2 SYDVKM. Trimming took 5 bases from V and 6 from J, leaving 17 bases between them. CDR3 bases: TGTGCCAGCAGTATACATCCGACTACGGGCGAGCAGTACTTC. The encoded protein is CASSIHPTTGEQYF.

The V call is TRBV7-9, the J call TRBJ1-6; D remains ambiguous. CDR1 and CDR2 (germline): SEHNR, FQNEAQ (reference sequence). Trimming shortened V by 0 bases and J by 3 bases, and 9 bases separated the two germline ends. The CDR3 is 16 amino acids. CDR3 nucleotide sequence: TGTGCCAGCAGCTTAGCGTCCGGGGTCTATAATTCACCCCTCCACTTT. Amino acid sequence: CASSLASGVYNSPLHF.

The chain couples TRBV3-1 (or the pseudogene TRBV3-2) to TRBJ1-1; 9 bases map to TRBD1. The junction had 11 bases not matched to a gene; V was cut back by 6 bases and J by 6 bases. Looked up from germline, CDR1 is LGHDT and CDR2 is YNNKEL (reference sequence). The CDR3 is made up of 15 amino acids. The CDR3, as DNA: TGTGCCAGCAGAGATGCCGGGACAGGGAAGTCTGAAGCTTTCTTT. Encoded protein: CASRDAGTGKSEAFF.

This clone appeared a few times. The rearrangement joins TRBV6-5 to TRBJ1-5; TRBD1 agrees at 8 bases. Trimming at V came to 1 base and at J to 1 base, leaving 3 bases not matched to a gene. The CDR3 contains 16 residues. Germline V gene data show CDR1 as MNHEY and CDR2 as SVGAGI. CDR3: CASSYYGTGSNQPQHF. Here the CDR3 DNA reads TGTGCCAGCAGTTACTACGGGACAGGCAGCAATCAGCCCCAGCATTTT.

Regarding this clone: Distinct nucleotide sequences in the sample also encode this CDR3. The chain combines TRBV3-1 (or the pseudogene TRBV3-2) with TRBJ1-5; weak D call: TRBD1 (5 bases). Germline V gene lookup returns CDR1 LGHDT and CDR2 YNNKEL (reference sequence). The CDR3 spans 13 residues. Deletions cut 1 base from V and 7 bases from J, with 8 bases between. In DNA form, the CDR3 reads TGTGCCAGCAGCCAAGGGGGGGGACAGCCCCAGCATTTT. Its protein product is CASSQGGGQPQHF.

The chain recombines TRBV29-1 with TRBJ1-4; 11 positions match TRBD1. Germline V gene sequence: CDR1 SQVTM, CDR2 ANQGSEA. The CDR3 loop spans 14 amino acids. V was pared by 8 bases and J by 10 bases, with 12 bases of the junction left unmatched. CDR3 protein: CSFSRDRGVRKLFF. As DNA, the CDR3 is TGCAGCTTCTCCCGGGACAGGGGGGTCCGAAAACTGTTTTTT.

The rearrangement links TRBV19 to TRBJ2-3; D not certain. V lost 2 bases to trimming and J lost 2 bases, with 26 bases between them. CDR3 length: 20 residues. Germline assignment: CDR1 LNHDA and CDR2 SQIVND (reference sequence). The chain's CDR3 is CASSITPQLAWAPPTDTQYF. The CDR3 DNA is TGTGCCAGTAGTATAACTCCCCAACTCGCATGGGCCCCCCCCACAGATACGCAGTATTTT.

V is TRBV5-1 and J is TRBJ2-5; TRBD2 matches at 13 bases. The germline gives CDR1 SGHRS, CDR2 YFSETQ. This CDR3 region has 15 residues. V was pared by 1 base and J by 7 bases, with 4 bases of the junction left unmatched. CDR3 sequence: CASSLTSGRVGTQYF. DNA of the CDR3: TGCGCCAGCAGCTTGACTAGCGGGAGGGTGGGGACCCAGTACTTC.